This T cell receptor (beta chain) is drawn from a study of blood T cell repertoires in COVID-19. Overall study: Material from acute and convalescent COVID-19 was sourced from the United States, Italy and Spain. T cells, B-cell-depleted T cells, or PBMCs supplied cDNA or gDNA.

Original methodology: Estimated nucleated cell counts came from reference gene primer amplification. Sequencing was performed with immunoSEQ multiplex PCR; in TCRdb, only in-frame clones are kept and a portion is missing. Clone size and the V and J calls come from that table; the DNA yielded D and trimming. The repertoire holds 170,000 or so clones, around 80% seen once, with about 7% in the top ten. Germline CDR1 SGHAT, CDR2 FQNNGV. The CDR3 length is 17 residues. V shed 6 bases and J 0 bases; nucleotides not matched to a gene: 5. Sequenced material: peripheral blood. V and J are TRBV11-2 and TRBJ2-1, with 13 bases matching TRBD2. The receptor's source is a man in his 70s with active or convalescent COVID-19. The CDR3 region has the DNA TGTGCCAGCAGGTCGACTAGCGGGAGGAGCTCCTACAATGAGCAGTTCTTC. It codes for CASRSTSGRSSYNEQFF.